There are many counts of the clone carrying this T cell receptor (beta chain). The antigen is undetermined. V lost 2 bases and J lost 3, with 14 bases in between. CDR3 length equals 15 residues. Germline lookup yields CDR1 DFQATT and CDR2 SNEGSKA (reference sequence). MiXCR was run by TCRdb on the multiplex PCR reads, yielding one entry per CDR3 protein. The sample shows some 140,000 distinct CDR3 sequences, about 20% of them seen only once. Breast cancer patients provided tissue from their axillary draining lymph nodes. The data stem from a study of breast tumors, draining lymph nodes, adjacent tissues. The study's findings and limits: Findings are consistent with lymph node origin and intratumoral expansion of most tumor T cells. That most tumor T cells come from lymph nodes remained unproven. Tumor TCR diversity was below lymph nodes but above nontumor tissue. Luminal-like breast cancer showed significantly higher tumor–nontumor repertoire similarity than basal-like.

This clonotype was sampled from a female donor with breast cancer. Some clones in this sample may be carry-over from other donors' samples. The sample comprised axillary lymph node tissue. The V and J genes are TRBV20-1 and TRBJ1-5; D perhaps matches TRBD1 (6 bases). The CDR3 loop reads CSARNTYRANQPQHF. The CDR3 coding sequence is TGCAGTGCTAGAAATACCTACAGGGCCAATCAGCCCCAGCATTTT.